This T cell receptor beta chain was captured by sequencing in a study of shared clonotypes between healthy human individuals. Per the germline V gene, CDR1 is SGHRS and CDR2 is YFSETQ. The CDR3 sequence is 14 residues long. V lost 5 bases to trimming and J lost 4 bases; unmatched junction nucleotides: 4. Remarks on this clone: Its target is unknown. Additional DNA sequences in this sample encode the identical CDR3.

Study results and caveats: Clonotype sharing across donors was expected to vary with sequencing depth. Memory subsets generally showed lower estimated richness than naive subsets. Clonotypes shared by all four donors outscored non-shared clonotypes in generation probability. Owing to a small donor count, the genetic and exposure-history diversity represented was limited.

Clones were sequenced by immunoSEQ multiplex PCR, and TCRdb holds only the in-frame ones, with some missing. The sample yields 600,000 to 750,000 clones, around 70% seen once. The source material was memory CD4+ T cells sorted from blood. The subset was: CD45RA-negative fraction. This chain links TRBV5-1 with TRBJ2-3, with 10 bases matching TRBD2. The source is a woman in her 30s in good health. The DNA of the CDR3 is TGCGCCAGCAGGCTAGCGGGAGTTCCAGATACGCAGTATTTT. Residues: CASRLAGVPDTQYF.